This passage covers 21 T cell receptor beta chains from one sample sequenced in a study of shared clonotypes between healthy human individuals. Naive CD8 cells lacked CD45RO, underwent positive selection for CCR7 and left out terminally differentiated effector memory CD45RA+ cells. Some clones are missing from TCRdb's copy, which holds only in-frame ones; the method was immunoSEQ multiplex PCR. The table lists 800,000 to 950,000 clones, 96% of them singletons. Input material: naive CD8+ T cells sorted from blood. These receptors originate from a man aged 30 to 45 in good health.

The chain uses TRBV27 and TRBJ2-7; 13 nucleotides align to TRBD2. Germline-derived CDR1 and CDR2 are MNHEY and SMNVEV (reference sequence). Trimming at V came to 5 bases and at J to 1 base, leaving 11 bases not matched to a gene. This CDR3 region has 18 residues. The CDR3 sequence: CASSLTTPTSGRSYEQYF. As DNA, the CDR3 is TGTGCCAGCAGTCTAACGACCCCGACTAGCGGGAGGTCCTACGAGCAGTACTTC.

The chain couples TRBV7-8 to TRBJ2-7, with TRBD1 as a possible D gene (6 bases). CDR1 and CDR2 (germline): SGHVS, FQNEAQ. The CDR3 has 14 amino acids. V was pared by 6 bases and J by 2 bases, with 14 bases between. CDR3 nucleotide sequence: TGTGCCAGCAGTAGGGGGTTATCGGCCTACGAGCAGTACTTC. Translation: CASSRGLSAYEQYF.

The chain recombines TRBV4-1 with TRBJ2-7, with D uncertain. This CDR3 is 18 amino acids long. Trimming shortened V by 0 bases and J by 0 bases, and 18 bases separated the two germline ends. Germline CDR1 MGHRA, CDR2 YSYEKL. Here the CDR3 reads CASSQEYPSDRSSYEQYF. The CDR3 DNA follows: TGCGCCAGCAGCCAAGAGTACCCCTCCGATAGGAGCTCCTACGAGCAGTACTTC.

The chain uses TRBV28 and TRBJ2-1, with D possibly TRBD2 on 5 matching bases. Per the germline V gene, CDR1 is MDHEN and CDR2 is SYDVKM. V lost 6 bases, J lost 3 bases, and 12 bases lay in between. The CDR3 contains 14 residues. CDR3 sequence reads: CASRDRGFYNEQFF. Here the CDR3 DNA reads TGTGCCAGCAGGGATCGGGGATTCTACAATGAGCAGTTCTTC.

V usage is TRBV6-1 and J usage is TRBJ1-2, with 7 bases that match TRBD1. CDR3 length: 16 amino acids. Germline lookup yields CDR1 MNHNS and CDR2 SASEGT. The ends lost 3 bases at V and 0 bases at J; junction bases unmatched: 7. DNA of the CDR3: TGTGCCAGCAGTGAGGCCCGGGACAGAGCTAACTATGGCTACACCTTC. Its protein product is CASSEARDRANYGYTF.

The gene calls are TRBV2 and TRBJ1-2; 7 nucleotides line up with TRBD1. This CDR3 is 16 amino acids long. V shed 5 bases, J shed 4 bases, and the junction held 13 bases outside the gene matches. Germline V gene data show CDR1 as SNHLY and CDR2 as FYNNEI. Here the CDR3 reads CASSQIDRDKSYGYTF. CDR3 in DNA: TGTGCCAGCAGTCAAATTGACAGGGATAAAAGCTATGGCTACACCTTC.

The chain is built from TRBV5-3 and TRBJ2-5, with 14 bases identical to TRBD2. TRBV5-3 is recorded as an ORF, its role being uncertain. CDR3 length: 19 amino acids. Losses at the gene ends were 0 bases for V and 6 bases for J; bases not matched to a gene: 13. The CDR3, as DNA: TGTGCCAGAAGCTTGGTGCCGCCGGCGGGACTAGCGGGAGAAAAGACCCAGTACTTC. It is translated as CARSLVPPAGLAGEKTQYF.

This sequence joins TRBV7-6 and TRBJ2-2, with D tentatively TRBD1 or TRBD2 (5 bases each). V was cut by 11 bases and J by 7 bases, with 17 bases left in between. Germline values: CDR1 SGHVS, CDR2 FNYEAQ. CDR3 length: 13 amino acids. The CDR3, as DNA: TGTGCCGGAGGACAACCACTCGGCGGGGAGCTGTTTTTT. Its translation is CAGGQPLGGELFF.

The chain links TRBV27 to TRBJ1-5, with unresolved D. Germline V gene lookup returns CDR1 MNHEY and CDR2 SMNVEV (reference sequence). The CDR3 extends over 12 amino acids. The germline V and J ends were trimmed by 6 bases and 5 bases, with 8 bases remaining between them. In nucleotides, the CDR3 is TGTGCCAGCAGGACCCTAGATCAGCCCCAGCATTTT. This translates into CASRTLDQPQHF.

The CDR3 nucleotides read TGCGCCAGCAGCCAAGATAGTACTCCTTTCCGTGGCTACACCTTC. It specifies CASSQDSTPFRGYTF. The chain is built from TRBV4-1 and TRBJ1-2; no definite D call. Per the germline V gene, CDR1 is MGHRA and CDR2 is YSYEKL. This CDR3 has 15 amino acids. The germline V and J ends were trimmed by 0 bases and 7 bases, with 15 bases remaining between them.

V is TRBV11-2 and J is TRBJ2-1, with D uncertain. Germline V gives CDR1 SGHAT, CDR2 FQNNGV. The V and J ends lost 3 bases and 8 bases respectively, with 5 bases between them. The CDR3 is 11 amino acids. CDR3 in amino acids: CASSFLHEQFF. CDR3 sequence (DNA): TGTGCCAGCAGCTTCCTCCATGAGCAGTTCTTC.

This sequence joins TRBV5-8 and TRBJ2-7; possible D gene TRBD1, 6 bases. Germline CDR1 SGHTS, CDR2 YDEGEE. The CDR3 sequence is 12 residues long. V was trimmed by 4 bases and J by 9 bases, leaving 14 bases between them. CDR3 DNA: TGTGCCAGCAGCGGCACAGGGAAAGGGCAGTACTTC. Amino acids: CASSGTGKGQYF.

The chain couples TRBV7-8 to TRBJ2-2; D is perhaps TRBD1 (5 bases). Germline CDR1 is SGHVS and CDR2 is FQNEAQ. Deletions cut 2 bases from V and 0 bases from J, with 7 bases between. There are 15 residues in the CDR3. CDR3 in amino acids: CASSLQGTNTGELFF. The CDR3 coding sequence is TGTGCCAGCAGCTTACAGGGTACGAACACCGGGGAGCTGTTTTTT.

Only one count was recorded for this clone. The chain is built from TRBV7-6 and TRBJ2-1, with TRBD2 matching over 14 bases. Germline trimming cut 5 bases from V and 4 bases from J; bases unmatched to any gene: 7. Germline CDR1 reads SGHVS; CDR2 reads FNYEAQ. The CDR3 is made up of 17 amino acids. CDR3 sequence reads: CASSPGTSGSMYNEQFF. CDR3 coding DNA: TGTGCCAGCAGCCCTGGGACTAGCGGGAGTATGTACAATGAGCAGTTCTTC.

V gene TRBV19 combines with J gene TRBJ2-2; TRBD1 agrees at 7 bases. Germline CDR1 LNHDA, CDR2 SQIVND (reference sequence). This CDR3 is 17 amino acids long. V shed 5 bases, J shed 6 bases, and the junction held 15 bases outside the gene matches. This chain's CDR3 is CASSFFVGQDVPGELFF. In DNA, the CDR3 is TGTGCCAGTAGTTTCTTTGTCGGACAGGATGTTCCCGGGGAGCTGTTTTTT.

The rearrangement joins TRBV18 to TRBJ2-3; 8 positions agree with TRBD2. CDR3 length: 16 residues. Per the germline V gene, CDR1 is KGHSH and CDR2 is LQKENI. The trim removed 2 bases at V and 8 bases at J, leaving 12 bases unmatched. CDR3 region: CASSPKRELPVRTQYF. CDR3 bases: TGTGCCAGCTCACCAAAGCGGGAGCTCCCAGTGCGTACGCAGTATTTT.

The chain carries TRBV6-4 and TRBJ2-4; 10 bases align to TRBD2. V lost 2 bases and J lost 1; bases outside the gene matches: 23. There are 23 residues in the CDR3. CDR1 is MRHNA and CDR2 is SNTAGT in the germline V gene. The chain's CDR3 is CASSDQAGAGAGGPSAAKNIQYF. The CDR3 DNA reads as TGTGCCAGCAGTGACCAAGCGGGGGCTGGAGCGGGAGGGCCAAGTGCGGCCAAAAACATTCAGTACTTC.

The chain carries TRBV19 and TRBJ2-7; D not resolved. The CDR3 consists of 13 residues. The germline gives CDR1 LNHDA, CDR2 SQIVND (reference sequence). Trimming took 3 bases from V and 7 from J, leaving 13 bases between them. Here the CDR3 reads CASSIIPLGEQYF. The DNA for the CDR3 is TGTGCCAGTAGTATTATTCCCCTAGGGGAGCAGTACTTC.

The chain couples TRBV25-1 to TRBJ2-3, with D unclear. V was clipped by 5 bases and J by 6 bases, with 12 bases between them. The germline gives CDR1 MGHDK, CDR2 SYGVNS. The CDR3 has 13 amino acids. The CDR3 coding sequence is TGTGCCAGCAGTTTTGAATCTGGGGATACGCAGTATTTT. The encoded protein is CASSFESGDTQYF.

The rearrangement links TRBV5-1 to TRBJ2-7, with 10 bases identical to TRBD1. This CDR3 comprises 14 residues. Looked up from germline, CDR1 is SGHRS and CDR2 is YFSETQ. The V segment lost 3 bases and the J segment 5 bases; nucleotides outside the gene matches: 5. Here the CDR3 reads CASSSGTGVDEQYF. DNA for the CDR3: TGCGCCAGCAGCTCCGGGACAGGGGTCGACGAGCAGTACTTC.

The chain recombines TRBV7-2 with TRBJ1-2; tentatively, D is TRBD1 (5 bases). CDR3 length: 16 residues. Trimming removed 5 bases from V and 3 bases from J, with 19 bases in between. Germline CDR1 is SGHTA and CDR2 is FQGNSA. CDR3 amino acids: CASSLRETEYHYGYTF. In nucleotides, the CDR3 is TGTGCCAGCAGCCTCCGCGAGACAGAGTACCACTATGGCTACACCTTC.